This entry lists 21 T cell receptor beta chains sequenced from one sample in a study of OX40 agonist ivuxolimab in advanced cancers. Profiled with immunoSEQ multiplex PCR; TCRdb holds only in-frame clones, not every one. Of more than 40,000 clones in the sample, roughly three quarters were seen once. This specimen consisted of CD4+ or CD8+ T cells sorted from blood, obtained in a trial of the OX40 agonist ivuxolimab. These receptors all come from an adult with an advanced solid tumor such as melanoma, head and neck, liver or kidney cancer.

The chain uses TRBV6-5 and TRBJ2-2; 7 bases line up with TRBD1. Germline V gives CDR1 MNHEY, CDR2 SVGAGI. The trim removed 8 bases at V and 5 bases at J, leaving 5 bases unmatched. CDR3 size: 13 residues. The CDR3 spells CASGRQGTGELFF. DNA of the CDR3: TGTGCCAGCGGACGACAGGGAACCGGGGAGCTGTTTTTT.

The chain is built from TRBV7-6 and TRBJ2-5, with D tentatively TRBD1 (6 bases). Trimming took 0 bases from V and 0 from J, leaving 8 bases between them. The CDR3 spans 15 residues. Looked up from germline, CDR1 is SGHVS and CDR2 is FNYEAQ. CDR3 in amino acids: CASSLARTDQETQYF. The CDR3 DNA reads as TGTGCCAGCAGCTTAGCCCGGACAGACCAAGAGACCCAGTACTTC.

This rearrangement joins TRBV12-5 to TRBJ2-7; D possibly corresponds to TRBD2 (6 bases). From germline, CDR1 is LGHNT and CDR2 FRNRAP. The CDR3 contains 16 residues. The V gene lost 2 bases and the J gene lost 5 bases, with 19 bases spanning the gap. This CDR3 reads CASGLTRTTPPDEQYF. Here the CDR3 DNA reads TGTGCTAGTGGTTTGACCCGGACTACCCCTCCAGACGAGCAGTACTTC. The full variable domain, completed using reference TRBV12-5 and TRBJ2-7, is DARVTQTPRHKVTEMGQEVTMRCQPILGHNTVFWYRQTMMQGLELLAYFRNRAPLDDSGMPKDRFSAEMPDATLATLKIQPSEPRDSAVYFCASGLTRTTPPDEQYFGPGTRLTVT.

The CDR3 nucleotides read TGTGCCGCTACCGACAGGGCCGCTAGCACAGATACGCAGTATTTT. Residues: CAATDRAASTDTQYF. The genes are TRBV6-5 and TRBJ2-3, with 7 bases identical to TRBD1. The CDR3 has 15 residues. CDR1 and CDR2 (germline): MNHEY, SVGAGI. The V gene end was trimmed by 11 bases and the J gene end by 0 bases; junction bases not matched to a gene: 11.

This chain connects TRBV15 to TRBJ1-3; no reliable D call. V was trimmed by 0 bases and J by 0 bases, leaving 12 bases between them. Germline V CDR1 and CDR2: LNHNV, YYDKDF (reference sequence). The length of the CDR3 is 17 residues. The CDR3 sequence is CATSRDRRLGSGNTIYF. The CDR3 region has the DNA TGTGCCACCAGCAGAGATCGCAGGCTGGGCTCTGGAAACACCATATATTTT.

This chain links TRBV11-3 with TRBJ2-2; a possible D gene is TRBD2 (6 bases). The length of the CDR3 is 16 residues. Trimming stripped 1 base from V and 6 bases from J, with 15 bases between. Germline loops: CDR1 SGHNT, CDR2 YENEEA. The CDR3 DNA reads TGTGCCAGCAGCTTAGGACTAGTAGTCGGGCCCGGGGAGCTGTTTTTT. Translated, it gives CASSLGLVVGPGELFF.

J is TRBJ2-1 and V is TRBV6-5, with unresolved D. V dropped 6 bases and J dropped 4 bases, with 10 bases sitting between them. CDR1 and CDR2 from the germline V gene are MNHEY and SVGAGI. This CDR3 region has 13 residues. The CDR3 loop is CASSPGYYNEQFF. Here the CDR3 DNA reads TGTGCCAGCAGCCCGGGCTATTACAATGAGCAGTTCTTC.

This clone appeared a few times. V usage is TRBV2 and J usage is TRBJ2-1, with 7 bases fitting TRBD2. The CDR3 length is 14 residues. Germline CDR1 is SNHLY and CDR2 is FYNNEI. V lost 3 bases, J lost 8 bases, and 7 bases stayed unmatched. The CDR3 region is CASSDVGRNDEQFF. In DNA form, the CDR3 reads TGTGCCAGCAGTGATGTCGGGAGGAACGATGAGCAGTTCTTC.

This rearrangement joins TRBV4-2 to TRBJ1-2; D gene unclear. Germline V gives CDR1 LGHNA, CDR2 YNFKEQ. The CDR3 has 15 amino acids. V was clipped by 5 bases and J by 8 bases, with 21 bases between them. This chain's CDR3 is CASSFQEFALKGYTF. CDR3 coding DNA: TGTGCCAGCAGCTTCCAGGAGTTTGCGTTGAAAGGCTACACCTTC.

This clone came up a few times. The CDR3 nucleotides are TGTGCCAGCAGCCCCCTTGACGGCTATGGCTACACCTTC. Its protein is CASSPLDGYGYTF. The rearrangement links TRBV9 to TRBJ1-2; no reliable D call. This CDR3 contains 13 residues. V was shortened by 4 bases and J by 4 bases, with 11 bases between the two germline ends. CDR1 is SGDLS, CDR2 YYNGEE, per germline.

The gene calls are TRBV4-2 and TRBJ2-1; 12 bases match TRBD2. With 5 bases clipped from V and 8 bases from J, the junction kept 10 bases outside the gene matches. Germline V lookup: CDR1 LGHNA, CDR2 YNFKEQ. This CDR3 has 16 residues. CDR3 coding DNA: TGTGCCAGCAGCTTGGTTACTAGCGGGAGGTTAGATGAGCAGTTCTTC. It translates to CASSLVTSGRLDEQFF.

This clone has more than one count but fewer than ten. The chain uses TRBV7-9 and TRBJ1-2; D ambiguous. Germline V lookup: CDR1 SEHNR, CDR2 FQNEAQ (reference sequence). V lost 7 bases and J 2 bases, leaving 8 bases between the germline ends. The length of the CDR3 is 12 residues. Here the CDR3 DNA reads TGTGCCAGCACTACGGGAAACTATGGCTACACCTTC. The encoded protein is CASTTGNYGYTF. Complete variable domain (other parts from reference TRBV7-9 and TRBJ1-2): DTGVSQNPRHKITKRGQNVTFRCDPISEHNRLYWYRQTLGQGPEFLTYFQNEAQLEKSRLLSDRFSAERPKGSFSTLEIQRTEQGDSAMYLCASTTGNYGYTFGSGTRLTVV.

This clone turned up a few times. The rearrangement uses TRBV18 and TRBJ2-1; 7 nucleotides align to TRBD2. The CDR3 extends over 15 amino acids. CDR1 is KGHSH and CDR2 is LQKENI in the germline V gene. With V trimmed by 5 bases and J by 1 base, 5 bases remained unmatched. CDR3 residues: CASSGSGRSYNEQFF. The CDR3 DNA reads as TGTGCCAGCTCAGGTAGCGGGCGATCCTACAATGAGCAGTTCTTC.

The chain employs TRBV5-1 and TRBJ2-1; 9 bases are a match to TRBD2. Germline loops: CDR1 SGHRS, CDR2 YFSETQ. With 0 bases clipped from V and 6 bases from J, the junction kept 10 bases outside the gene matches. The CDR3 has 17 amino acids. CDR3 protein: CASSLGTGLAIVNEQFF. Written as DNA, the CDR3 is TGCGCCAGCAGCTTGGGTACGGGACTAGCAATAGTCAATGAGCAGTTCTTC.

V and J are TRBV7-3 and TRBJ2-7; 7 bases match TRBD1. With V trimmed by 0 bases and J by 5 bases, 7 bases remained unmatched. Germline CDR1 reads SGHTA; CDR2 reads FQGTGA. The CDR3 extends over 15 amino acids. CDR3 sequence reads: CASSLTRDSWDEQYF. In DNA form, the CDR3 reads TGTGCCAGCAGCTTAACCCGGGACAGTTGGGACGAGCAGTACTTC.

The rearrangement joins TRBV6-1 to TRBJ1-2; D might be TRBD1 (5 bases). CDR3 length: 15 amino acids. Germline CDR1 reads MNHNS; CDR2 reads SASEGT. V was clipped by 10 bases and J by 5 bases, with 23 bases between them. The CDR3 loop is CATAPRTKQMYGYTF. The CDR3 coding sequence is TGTGCCACCGCCCCTCGGACAAAACAGATGTATGGCTACACCTTC.

This chain connects TRBV6-1 to TRBJ1-5; D remains unclear. Deletions cut 8 bases from V and 1 base from J, with 15 bases between. The CDR3 consists of 15 residues. The germline V gene has CDR1 MNHNS and CDR2 SASEGT. The CDR3 spells CASGRTWESNQPQHF. As DNA, the CDR3 is TGTGCCAGCGGGAGGACTTGGGAGAGCAATCAGCCCCAGCATTTT.

The chain combines TRBV19 with TRBJ1-5; the D gene is possibly TRBD1 (5 bases). This CDR3 has 14 amino acids. V was pared by 1 base and J by 6 bases, with 10 bases between. Germline V gives CDR1 LNHDA, CDR2 SQIVND (reference sequence). As DNA, the CDR3 is TGTGCCAGTAGTATAGGGAGGGGACCTCAGCCCCAGCATTTT. Protein sequence: CASSIGRGPQPQHF.

This chain connects TRBV9 to TRBJ2-7, with TRBD2 identical over 14 bases. V dropped 5 bases and J dropped 3; count of bases not matched to a gene: 4. The CDR3 runs 15 residues. Germline V gene lookup returns CDR1 SGDLS and CDR2 YYNGEE. The CDR3 reads CASSTGTSGSYEQYF. DNA of the CDR3: TGTGCCAGCAGTACCGGGACTAGCGGGAGCTACGAGCAGTACTTC.

The V gene is TRBV7-9, the J gene TRBJ1-1; D may be TRBD1 (5 bases). V dropped 4 bases and J dropped 1 base, with 7 bases sitting between them. The CDR3 consists of 13 residues. Germline CDR1 reads SEHNR; CDR2 reads FQNEAQ (reference sequence). CDR3: CASSSRGNTEAFF. Here the CDR3 DNA reads TGTGCCAGCAGCTCTAGGGGGAACACTGAAGCTTTCTTT.

J is TRBJ2-3 and V is TRBV27; 9 nucleotides match TRBD1. The CDR3 consists of 15 residues. Germline-derived CDR1 and CDR2 are MNHEY and SMNVEV (reference sequence). With 5 bases clipped from V and 8 bases from J, the junction kept 11 bases outside the gene matches. Here the CDR3 DNA reads TGTGCCAGCAGTCTCCCGGGACAGGGAAAGGGTACGCAGTATTTT. Its translation: CASSLPGQGKGTQYF.